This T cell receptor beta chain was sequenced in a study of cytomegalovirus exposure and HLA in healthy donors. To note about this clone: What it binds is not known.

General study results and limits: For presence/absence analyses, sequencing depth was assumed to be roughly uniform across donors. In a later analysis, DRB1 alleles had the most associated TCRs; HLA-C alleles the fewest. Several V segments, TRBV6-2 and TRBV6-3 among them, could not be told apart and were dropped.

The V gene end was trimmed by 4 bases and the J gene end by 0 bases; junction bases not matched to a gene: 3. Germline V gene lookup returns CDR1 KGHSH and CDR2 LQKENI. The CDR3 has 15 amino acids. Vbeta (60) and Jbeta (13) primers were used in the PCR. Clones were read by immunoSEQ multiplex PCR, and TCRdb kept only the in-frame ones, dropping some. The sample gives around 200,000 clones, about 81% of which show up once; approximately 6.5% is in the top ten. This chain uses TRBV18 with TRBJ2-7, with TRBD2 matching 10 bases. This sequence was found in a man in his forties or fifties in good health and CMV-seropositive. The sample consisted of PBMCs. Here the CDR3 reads CASSRRTSGSYEQYF. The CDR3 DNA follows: TGTGCCAGCTCACGGAGGACTAGCGGCTCCTACGAGCAGTACTTC. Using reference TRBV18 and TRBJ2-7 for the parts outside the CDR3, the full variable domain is NAGVMQNPRHLVRRRGQEARLRCSPMKGHSHVYWYRQLPEEGLKFMVYLQKENIIDESGMPKERFSAEFPKEGPSILRIQQVVRGDSAAYFCASSRRTSGSYEQYFGPGTRLTVT.